This is a list of T cell receptor beta chains from one sample in a study of shared clonotypes between healthy human individuals. Data came from immunoSEQ multiplex PCR; TCRdb stores just in-frame clones and leaves some out. The data show around 600,000 clones, roughly 96% seen once. The source material was naive CD8+ T cells sorted from blood. These receptors originate from a woman in her 30s in good health. The CDR3 runs from the conserved cysteine through the conserved F or W. Fields, in order: clone size, D gene, J gene, V gene, CDR3 DNA, CDR3 protein. A D gene is named only where the DNA matches it firmly. A row's size may be missing; if present it is once, few, many or a size class.

NA,NA,TRBJ1-1,TRBV28,TGTGCCAGCAGCGTAGTGGGAGTAGACACTGAAGCTTTCTTT,CASSVVGVDTEAFF
once,NA,TRBJ2-7,TRBV2,TGTGCCAGTGTAAGGTCCTCCACCGGGCTGCACTTC,CASVRSSTGLHF
NA,NA,TRBJ2-7,TRBV6-9,TGTGCCAGCAGTTACTTAGGCAGGCCAAGCGAGCAGTACTTC,CASSYLGRPSEQYF
NA,NA,TRBJ1-2,TRBV28,TGTGCCAGCAGTTTGGAGTATGGCTACACCTTC,CASSLEYGYTF
NA,NA,TRBJ1-1,TRBV28,TGTGCCAGCAGTTTACCGATGGGGGACACTGAAGCTTTCTTT,CASSLPMGDTEAFF
once,TRBD1,TRBJ1-1,TRBV28,TGTGCCAGCAGTTTATGGCCGGGACAGGGGGAGCCTGAAGCTTTCTTT,CASSLWPGQGEPEAFF
NA,TRBD1,TRBJ2-1,TRBV27,TGTGCCAGCAGTTTATGGCAGGGGGCGAATGAGCAGTTCTTC,CASSLWQGANEQFF
NA,TRBD1,TRBJ2-6,TRBV27,TGTGCCAGCAGTACCTACCACGGGACAGACTCTGGGGCCAACGTCCTGACTTTC,CASSTYHGTDSGANVLTF
NA,NA,TRBJ2-1,TRBV11-2,TGTGCCAGCAGCCCTCAGGCATACAATGAGCAGTTCTTC,CASSPQAYNEQFF
once,NA,TRBJ1-2,TRBV4-1,TGCGCCAGCAGCCAAGGCAAAGGCTACACCTTC,CASSQGKGYTF
NA,TRBD2,TRBJ2-1,TRBV5-4,TGTGCCAGCAGCCAAAGGACTAGCGGATTCTTCTACAATGAGCAGTTCTTC,CASSQRTSGFFYNEQFF
NA,NA,TRBJ2-5,TRBV15,TGTGCCACCAGCAGAGATCAGCCTTACCAAGAGACCCAGTACTTC,CATSRDQPYQETQYF
NA,TRBD1,TRBJ2-1,TRBV9,TGTGCCAGCAGCGCCTCCGGGACAGGTGAAAATGAGCAGTTCTTC,CASSASGTGENEQFF
NA,NA,TRBJ2-7,TRBV15,TGTGCCACCAGCAGAGATCTTGCGGCAGGGGTGTACGAGCAGTACTTC,CATSRDLAAGVYEQYF
NA,TRBD1,TRBJ1-5,TRBV15,TGTGCCACCAGCGGACAGGAGAGCAATCAGCCCCAGCATTTT,CATSGQESNQPQHF
once,NA,TRBJ1-2,TRBV29-1,TGCAGCGTTGTCCTAGGGACCTTCTATGGCTACACCTTC,CSVVLGTFYGYTF
once,NA,TRBJ2-7,TRBV6-1,TGTGCCAGCGGACAGTACTCCTACGAGCAGTACTTC,CASGQYSYEQYF
NA,TRBD1,TRBJ1-5,TRBV7-8,TGTGCCAGCAGCTTAACAATCCTACGACAGGGAGGGTTTCAGCCCCAGCATTTT,CASSLTILRQGGFQPQHF
NA,NA,TRBJ2-2,TRBV6-5,TGTGCCAGCAGTTACTCGGGTTTCGGGGAGCTGTTTTTT,CASSYSGFGELFF
NA,NA,TRBJ2-6,TRBV28,TGTGCCAGCAGTTTATCCTCTGGGGCCAACGTCCTGACTTTC,CASSLSSGANVLTF
NA,TRBD1,TRBJ1-2,TRBV2,TGTGCCAGCAGTGAAGGCCGGGACAGGGCCCTCTCTAACTATGGCTACACCTTC,CASSEGRDRALSNYGYTF
NA,TRBD2,TRBJ2-7,TRBV14,TGTGCCAGCAGCCCCGGGACTAGCGGGAGGCTGGCCTACGAGCAGTACTTC,CASSPGTSGRLAYEQYF
NA,TRBD2,TRBJ2-7,TRBV7-8,TGTGCCAGCAGCTTTTCCAAGCGGGAGGCTCCCTACGAGCAGTACTTC,CASSFSKREAPYEQYF
once,TRBD1,TRBJ2-2,TRBV7-9,TGTGCCAGCAGACCGAGAGGACAGGGGGCGTTCACCGGGGAGCTGTTTTTT,CASRPRGQGAFTGELFF
NA,TRBD1,TRBJ1-1,TRBV7-9,TGTGCCAGCAGCTTGGGACAGTTCCTTGAAGAGAACACTGAAGCTTTCTTT,CASSLGQFLEENTEAFF
NA,NA,TRBJ2-5,TRBV27,TGTGCCAGCAGTCTCTCCATGGGGGCGGAAAAGTACTTC,CASSLSMGAEKYF
NA,NA,TRBJ2-7,TRBV27,TGTGCCAGCAGTTTAGTCGGGGCCCACGAGCAGTACTTC,CASSLVGAHEQYF
once,TRBD2,TRBJ2-1,TRBV6-5,TGTGCCAGCAGTTACCGTTGGACTAGCCAGGATGAGCAGTTCTTC,CASSYRWTSQDEQFF